Listed below are T cell receptor beta chains from one sample, sequenced in a study of OX40 agonist ivuxolimab in advanced cancers. Clones were read by immunoSEQ multiplex PCR, and TCRdb kept only the in-frame ones, dropping some. The sample lists over 45,000 clones, roughly nine tenths occurring once. Sample: CD4+ or CD8+ T cells sorted from blood, taken in a trial of the OX40 agonist ivuxolimab. These receptors all come from an adult with an advanced solid tumor such as melanoma, head and neck, liver or kidney cancer. The conserved cysteine and the conserved F or W are not part of the CDR3 here. Fields, in order: V gene, J gene, clone size, CDR3 protein. Some rows mark clone size as missing; the rest say once, few, many or name a class of expanded clone.

V: TRBV2; J: TRBJ2-7; size: -; CDR3: ASSPQGGSSSYEQY
V: TRBV19; J: TRBJ2-7; size: -; CDR3: ASTPGTSYEQY
V: TRBV7-6; J: TRBJ2-7; size: few; CDR3: ASSLNPGGLN
V: TRBV19; J: TRBJ1-1; size: -; CDR3: ASSIGRENTEAF
V: TRBV4-2; J: TRBJ1-4; size: once; CDR3: ASSQDVGGLYSEKLF
V: TRBV7-9; J: TRBJ1-2; size: -; CDR3: ASSLPRAAGGYT
V: TRBV11-3; J: TRBJ2-1; size: -; CDR3: ASSPGQGDYNEQF
V: TRBV6-5; J: TRBJ1-2; size: -; CDR3: ASMGPTRPGGYT
V: TRBV7-2; J: TRBJ2-3; size: -; CDR3: ASSFGLAGADTQY
V: TRBV11-2; J: TRBJ2-1; size: -; CDR3: ASSSDAPHEQF
V: TRBV7-9; J: TRBJ1-1; size: -; CDR3: ASSTSDRVKTEAF
V: TRBV28; J: TRBJ1-5; size: few; CDR3: ASRRVSNQPQH
V: TRBV5-4; J: TRBJ1-1; size: -; CDR3: ASSLENMNTEAF
V: TRBV6-5; J: TRBJ2-7; size: -; CDR3: ASSQLAGTSYEQY
V: TRBV28; J: TRBJ2-7; size: -; CDR3: ASSVRLEQY
V: TRBV27; J: TRBJ2-7; size: -; CDR3: ASSSRASLHEQY
V: TRBV7-9; J: TRBJ2-3; size: -; CDR3: ASSFGLAGTDTQY
V: TRBV27; J: TRBJ2-1; size: -; CDR3: ASGSFSGRAVEQF
V: TRBV5-1; J: TRBJ2-3; size: -; CDR3: ASREAGRPWADTQY
V: TRBV19; J: TRBJ2-2; size: few; CDR3: ASKEQRLNTGELF
V: TRBV6-5; J: TRBJ2-1; size: once; CDR3: ASRAPGQGINEQF
V: TRBV6-1; J: TRBJ2-1; size: -; CDR3: ASSEGNSAYNEQF
V: TRBV29-1; J: TRBJ2-7; size: -; CDR3: SVEAPVGRGSAYEQY
V: TRBV4-1; J: TRBJ2-2; size: once; CDR3: ASSQGSYRVNTGELF
V: TRBV7-8; J: TRBJ1-2; size: -; CDR3: ASSSPMETLGYGYT
V: TRBV7-3; J: TRBJ2-5; size: -; CDR3: ASSSLGDRRETQY
V: TRBV2; J: TRBJ1-2; size: -; CDR3: ASSHTAGYT
V: TRBV4-2; J: TRBJ2-1; size: -; CDR3: ASRNAPLGEQF
V: TRBV5-4; J: TRBJ2-5; size: -; CDR3: ASRGVQETQY
V: TRBV30; J: TRBJ2-2; size: -; CDR3: AWSWPSGRKAGELF
V: TRBV6-6; J: TRBJ2-7; size: -; CDR3: ASSRLAGAYEQY
V: TRBV5-1; J: TRBJ2-1; size: -; CDR3: ASSLTGYSGDEQF
V: TRBV10-3; J: -; size: -; CDR3: AISVAGVYEQY
V: TRBV9; J: TRBJ2-5; size: few; CDR3: ASSVEAGQETQY
V: TRBV20-1; J: TRBJ1-2; size: -; CDR3: SASKPRGYT
V: TRBV27; J: TRBJ1-1; size: -; CDR3: ASSPDRASTEAF
V: TRBV29-1; J: TRBJ2-7; size: -; CDR3: SVGKGQGAYEQY
V: TRBV6-1; J: TRBJ2-2; size: -; CDR3: ASRRSSGSPGELF
V: TRBV5-1; J: TRBJ1-3; size: -; CDR3: ASSLVPGTAGNTIY
V: TRBV19; J: TRBJ2-7; size: few; CDR3: ASSTRGAGYEQY
V: TRBV10-3; J: TRBJ2-7; size: -; CDR3: AISDSTGGEQY
V: TRBV9; J: TRBJ2-1; size: -; CDR3: ASSVGSGSSYNEQF
V: TRBV28; J: TRBJ2-2; size: -; CDR3: ASKFGNTGELF
V: TRBV30; J: TRBJ2-2; size: -; CDR3: AWSPKKPTTGIGELF
V: TRBV28; J: TRBJ2-7; size: -; CDR3: ASSLRTHIYEQY
V: TRBV4-2; J: TRBJ2-2; size: -; CDR3: ASSQGVGGGGELF
V: TRBV2; J: TRBJ1-6; size: -; CDR3: ASSVQGVNSPLH
V: TRBV6-5; J: TRBJ2-1; size: -; CDR3: ASSSTGTSSYNEQF
V: TRBV19; J: TRBJ1-3; size: -; CDR3: ASREARGNTIY
V: TRBV28; J: TRBJ2-3; size: -; CDR3: ASSLARVAHTDTQY
V: TRBV6-1; J: TRBJ2-1; size: -; CDR3: ASRQGGVRNEQF
V: TRBV6-6; J: TRBJ2-7; size: once; CDR3: ASSYLGGTGEQY
V: TRBV6-6; J: TRBJ1-4; size: -; CDR3: ASSYQGAPNEKLF
V: TRBV28; J: TRBJ2-3; size: once; CDR3: ASSPPTDTQY
V: TRBV7-3; J: TRBJ2-2; size: -; CDR3: ASSSGSGELF
V: TRBV30; J: TRBJ1-5; size: -; CDR3: ASAFKGNQPQH
V: TRBV18; J: TRBJ1-3; size: -; CDR3: ASSPGSGRVSGNTIY
V: TRBV11-2; J: TRBJ2-1; size: -; CDR3: ASSYRDSLLEQF
V: TRBV11-2; J: TRBJ2-5; size: -; CDR3: ASSLDLNQETQY
V: TRBV4-2; J: TRBJ2-3; size: -; CDR3: ASSQEAGGPDTQY